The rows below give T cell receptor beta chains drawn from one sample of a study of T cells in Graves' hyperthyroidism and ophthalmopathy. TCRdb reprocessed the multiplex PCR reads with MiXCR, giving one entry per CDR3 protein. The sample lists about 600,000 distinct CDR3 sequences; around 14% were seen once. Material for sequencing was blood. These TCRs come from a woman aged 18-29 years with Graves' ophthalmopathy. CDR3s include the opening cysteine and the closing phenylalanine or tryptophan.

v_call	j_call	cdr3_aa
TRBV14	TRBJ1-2	CASSQAILYGYTF
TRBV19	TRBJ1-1	CASGDRLNTEAFF
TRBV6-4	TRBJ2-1	CASSDGTGGNEQFF
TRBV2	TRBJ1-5	CASSEFYSNQPQHF
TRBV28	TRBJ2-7	CASSPGLGYEQYF
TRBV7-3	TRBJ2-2	CASSLGQGGGTGELFF
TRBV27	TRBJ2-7	CASSLGGRANYEQYF
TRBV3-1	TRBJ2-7	CASSQTSLAYEQYF
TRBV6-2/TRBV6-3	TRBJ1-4	CASSYRDGSNEKLFF
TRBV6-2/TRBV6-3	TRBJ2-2	CASSYSGTSGRTGELFF
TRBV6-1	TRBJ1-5	CASSARGRTLYSNQPQHF
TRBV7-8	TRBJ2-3	CASSLGGFSTDTQYF
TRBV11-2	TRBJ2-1	CASSLDLGHYNEQFF
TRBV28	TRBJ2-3	CASSLALTSGSSTDTQYF
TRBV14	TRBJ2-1	CASSQEALAEAFSDEQFF
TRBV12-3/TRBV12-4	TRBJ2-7	CASSFWGKSSYEQYF
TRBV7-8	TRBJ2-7	CASSSGTPSYEQYF
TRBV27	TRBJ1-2	CASSPNPTIGYTF
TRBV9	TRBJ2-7	CASSVGTSGDTYEQYF
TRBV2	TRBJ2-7	CASTAPIDRAPYEQYF
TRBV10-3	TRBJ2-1	CAISRPGGYNEQFF
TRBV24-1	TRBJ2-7	CATSDLQGLAGPSYEQYF
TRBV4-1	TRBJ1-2	CASSQDSGETYGYTF
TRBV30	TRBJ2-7	CAWSVTAYEQYF
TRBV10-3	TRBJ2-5	CATRNRLAGGQETQYF
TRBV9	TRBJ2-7	CASSAGGTGYYEQYF
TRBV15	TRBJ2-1	CATSRDYRGEQFF
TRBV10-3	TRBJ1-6	CAIRGTGGANSPLHF